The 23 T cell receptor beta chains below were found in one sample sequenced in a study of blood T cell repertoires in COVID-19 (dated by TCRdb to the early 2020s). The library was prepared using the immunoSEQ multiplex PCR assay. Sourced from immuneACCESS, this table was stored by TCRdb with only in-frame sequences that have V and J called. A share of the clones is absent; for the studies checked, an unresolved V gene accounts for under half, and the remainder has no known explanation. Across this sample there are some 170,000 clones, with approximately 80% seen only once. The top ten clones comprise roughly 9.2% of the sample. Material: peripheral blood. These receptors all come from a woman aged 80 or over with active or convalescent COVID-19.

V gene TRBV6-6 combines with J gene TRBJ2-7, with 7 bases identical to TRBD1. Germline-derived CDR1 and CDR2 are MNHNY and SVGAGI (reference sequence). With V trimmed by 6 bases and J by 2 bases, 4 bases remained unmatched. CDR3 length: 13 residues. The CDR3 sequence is CASRVQGAYEQYF. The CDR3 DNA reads TGTGCCAGCAGGGTTCAGGGGGCCTACGAGCAGTACTTC.

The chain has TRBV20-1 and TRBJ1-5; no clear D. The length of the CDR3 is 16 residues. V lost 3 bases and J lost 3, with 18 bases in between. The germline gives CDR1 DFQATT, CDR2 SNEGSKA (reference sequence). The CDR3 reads CSASAMRAPVNQPQHF. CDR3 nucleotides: TGCAGTGCTAGTGCTATGAGGGCGCCGGTCAATCAGCCCCAGCATTTT.

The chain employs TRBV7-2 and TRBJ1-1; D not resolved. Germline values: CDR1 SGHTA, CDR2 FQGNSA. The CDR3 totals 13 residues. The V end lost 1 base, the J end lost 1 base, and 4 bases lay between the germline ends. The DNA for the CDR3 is TGTGCCAGCAGCTTAGGGAGGAACACTGAAGCTTTCTTT. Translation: CASSLGRNTEAFF.

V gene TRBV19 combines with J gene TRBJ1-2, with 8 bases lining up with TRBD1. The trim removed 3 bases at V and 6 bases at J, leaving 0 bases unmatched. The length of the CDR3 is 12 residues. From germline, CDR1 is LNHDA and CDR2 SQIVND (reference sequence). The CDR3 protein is CASSMTGDGYTF. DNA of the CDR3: TGTGCCAGTAGTATGACAGGGGATGGCTACACCTTC.

The CDR3 nucleotides are TGTGCCAGCAGTGACGGGGGGCGAGGGGCCAACGTCCTGACTTTC. Amino acids: CASSDGGRGANVLTF. The chain uses TRBV6-1 and TRBJ2-6, with a weak D call TRBD2 (7 bases). The CDR3 is 15 amino acids. V lost 3 bases and J lost 4, with 10 bases in between. Germline CDR1 reads MNHNS; CDR2 reads SASEGT.

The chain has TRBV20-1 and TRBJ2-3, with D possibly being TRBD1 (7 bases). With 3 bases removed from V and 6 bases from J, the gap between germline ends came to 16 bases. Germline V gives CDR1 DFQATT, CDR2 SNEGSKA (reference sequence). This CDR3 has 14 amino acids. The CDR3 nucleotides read TGCAGTGCTAGTTGGGCAGGGGGGCAGGATACGCAGTATTTT. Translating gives CSASWAGGQDTQYF.

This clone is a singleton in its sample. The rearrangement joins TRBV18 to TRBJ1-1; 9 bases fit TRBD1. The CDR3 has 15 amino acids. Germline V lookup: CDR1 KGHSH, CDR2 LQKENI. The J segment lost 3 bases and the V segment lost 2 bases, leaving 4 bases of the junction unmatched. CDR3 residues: CASSPSTGGDTEAFF. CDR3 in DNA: TGTGCCAGCTCACCATCGACAGGGGGGGACACTGAAGCTTTCTTT.

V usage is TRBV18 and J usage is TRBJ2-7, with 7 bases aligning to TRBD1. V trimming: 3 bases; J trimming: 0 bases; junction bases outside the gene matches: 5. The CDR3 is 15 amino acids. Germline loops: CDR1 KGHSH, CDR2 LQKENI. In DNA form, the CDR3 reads TGTGCCAGCTCACCGTGGACAGGCCTCTCCTACGAGCAGTACTTC. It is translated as CASSPWTGLSYEQYF.

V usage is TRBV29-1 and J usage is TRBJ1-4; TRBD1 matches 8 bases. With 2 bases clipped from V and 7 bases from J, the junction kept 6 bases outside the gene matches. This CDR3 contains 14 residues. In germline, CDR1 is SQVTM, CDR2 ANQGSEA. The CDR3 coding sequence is TGCAGCGTTGAAACGACAGGGGAAGGTGAAAAACTGTTTTTT. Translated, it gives CSVETTGEGEKLFF. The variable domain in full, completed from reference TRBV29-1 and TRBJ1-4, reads SAVISQKPSRDICQRGTSLTIQCQVDSQVTMMFWYRQQPGQSLTLIATANQGSEATYESGFVIDKFPISRPNLTFSTLTVSNMSPEDSSIYLCSVETTGEGEKLFFGSGTQLSVL.

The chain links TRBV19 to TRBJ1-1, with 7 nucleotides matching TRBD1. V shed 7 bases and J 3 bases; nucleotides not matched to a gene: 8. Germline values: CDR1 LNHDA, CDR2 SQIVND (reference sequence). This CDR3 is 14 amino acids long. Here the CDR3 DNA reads TGTGCCAGTAAACGGACAGGACTTGACACTGAAGCTTTCTTT. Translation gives CASKRTGLDTEAFF.

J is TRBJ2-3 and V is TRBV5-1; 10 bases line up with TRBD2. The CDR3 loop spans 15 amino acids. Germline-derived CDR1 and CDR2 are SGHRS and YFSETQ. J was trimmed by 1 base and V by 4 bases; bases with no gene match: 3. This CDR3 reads CASSRGTSGTDTQYF. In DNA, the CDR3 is TGCGCCAGCAGCCGGGGGACTAGCGGCACAGATACGCAGTATTTT.

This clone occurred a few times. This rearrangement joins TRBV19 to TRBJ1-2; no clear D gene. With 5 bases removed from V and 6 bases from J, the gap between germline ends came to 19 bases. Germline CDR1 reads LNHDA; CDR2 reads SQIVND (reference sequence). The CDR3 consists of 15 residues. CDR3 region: CASSSGGIPGNGYTF. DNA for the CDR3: TGTGCCAGTAGTTCAGGAGGGATTCCCGGAAATGGCTACACCTTC.

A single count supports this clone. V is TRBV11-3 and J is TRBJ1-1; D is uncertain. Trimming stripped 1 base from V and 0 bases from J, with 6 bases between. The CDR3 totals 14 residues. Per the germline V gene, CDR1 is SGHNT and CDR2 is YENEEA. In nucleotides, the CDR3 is TGTGCCAGCAGCTTAGGGCGGTTGAACACTGAAGCTTTCTTT. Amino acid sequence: CASSLGRLNTEAFF.

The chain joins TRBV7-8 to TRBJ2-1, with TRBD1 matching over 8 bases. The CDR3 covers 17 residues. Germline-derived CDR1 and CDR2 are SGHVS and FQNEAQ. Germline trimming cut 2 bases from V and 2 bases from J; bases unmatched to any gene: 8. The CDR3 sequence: CASSLYRGQAPYNEQFF. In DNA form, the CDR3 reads TGTGCCAGCAGCTTATACAGGGGACAGGCTCCCTACAATGAGCAGTTCTTC. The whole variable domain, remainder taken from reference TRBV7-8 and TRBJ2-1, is GAGVSQSPRYKVAKRGQDVALRCDPISGHVSLFWYQQALGQGPEFLTYFQNEAQLDKSGLPSDRFFAERPEGSVSTLKIQRTQQEDSAVYLCASSLYRGQAPYNEQFFGPGTRLTVL.

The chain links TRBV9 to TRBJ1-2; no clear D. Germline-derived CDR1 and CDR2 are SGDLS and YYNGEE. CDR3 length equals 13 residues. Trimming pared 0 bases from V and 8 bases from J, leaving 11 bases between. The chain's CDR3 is CASSVDRRGGYTF. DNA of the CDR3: TGTGCCAGCAGCGTAGACCGACGAGGGGGCTACACCTTC.

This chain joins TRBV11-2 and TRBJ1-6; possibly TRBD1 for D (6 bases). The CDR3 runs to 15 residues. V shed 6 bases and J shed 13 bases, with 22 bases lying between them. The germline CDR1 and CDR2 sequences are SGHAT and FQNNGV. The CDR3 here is CASRSEGVRESPLHF. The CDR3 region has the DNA TGTGCCAGCAGATCAGAGGGGGTCAGGGAGTCCCCCCTCCACTTT.

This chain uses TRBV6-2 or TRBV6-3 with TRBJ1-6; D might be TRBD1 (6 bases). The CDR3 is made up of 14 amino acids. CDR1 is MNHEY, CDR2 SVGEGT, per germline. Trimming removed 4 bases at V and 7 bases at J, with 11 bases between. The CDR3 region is CASSFGQSNSPLHF. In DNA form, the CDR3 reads TGTGCCAGCAGTTTCGGACAGAGCAATTCACCCCTCCACTTT.

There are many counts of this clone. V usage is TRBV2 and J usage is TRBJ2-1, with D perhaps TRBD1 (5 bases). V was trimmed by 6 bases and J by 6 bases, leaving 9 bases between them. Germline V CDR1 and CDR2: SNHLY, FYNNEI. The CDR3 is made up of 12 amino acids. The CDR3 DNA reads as TGTGCCAGCAGGGGTCAGGGCAATGAGCAGTTCTTC. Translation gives CASRGQGNEQFF.

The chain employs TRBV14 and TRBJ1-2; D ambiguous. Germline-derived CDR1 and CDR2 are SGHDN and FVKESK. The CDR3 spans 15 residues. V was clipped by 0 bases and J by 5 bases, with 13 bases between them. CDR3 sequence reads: CASSQDLISLYGYTF. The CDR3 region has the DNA TGTGCCAGCAGCCAAGATTTAATCAGTCTTTATGGCTACACCTTC.

CDR3 DNA sequence: TGTGCCAGCAGTGAAGGGGCATATAGCAATCAGCCCCAGCATTTT. Its translation: CASSEGAYSNQPQHF. V and J are TRBV6-1 and TRBJ1-5; no firm D call. V gave up 1 base and J gave up 0 bases, with 7 bases separating them. This CDR3 comprises 15 residues. The germline CDR1 and CDR2 sequences are MNHNS and SASEGT.

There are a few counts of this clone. The chain's CDR3 is CASSPDRTGGTDTQYF. CDR3 coding DNA: TGTGCCAGCAGCCCCGACCGGACAGGGGGCACAGATACGCAGTATTTT. This chain uses TRBV9 with TRBJ2-3; the match to TRBD1 covers 9 bases. The CDR3 loop spans 16 amino acids. Germline trimming cut 4 bases from V and 1 base from J; bases unmatched to any gene: 7. Germline V gene data show CDR1 as SGDLS and CDR2 as YYNGEE. Drawing the rest from reference TRBV9 and TRBJ2-3, the complete variable domain is DSGVTQTPKHLITATGQRVTLRCSPRSGDLSVYWYQQSLDQGLQFLIQYYNGEERAKGNILERFSAQQFPDLHSELNLSSLELGDSALYFCASSPDRTGGTDTQYFGPGTRLTVL.

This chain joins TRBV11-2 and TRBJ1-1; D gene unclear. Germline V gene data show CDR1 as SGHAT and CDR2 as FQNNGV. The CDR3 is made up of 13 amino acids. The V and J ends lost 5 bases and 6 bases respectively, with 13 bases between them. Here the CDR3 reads CASSPLEEAEAFF. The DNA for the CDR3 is TGTGCCAGCAGCCCGTTAGAGGAGGCTGAAGCTTTCTTT.

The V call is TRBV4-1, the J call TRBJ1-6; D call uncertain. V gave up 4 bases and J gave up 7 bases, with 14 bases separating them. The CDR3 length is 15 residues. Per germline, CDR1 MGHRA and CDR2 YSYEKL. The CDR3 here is CASSLPAGLNSPLHF. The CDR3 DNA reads TGCGCCAGCAGCCTTCCCGCGGGCCTAAATTCACCCCTCCACTTT.